This paragraph covers one T cell receptor beta chain sequence. It was during active infection that Seattle patients were enrolled and then longitudinally followed. Only in-frame clones appear in the TCRdb table, and some are missing; sequencing was by immunoSEQ multiplex PCR. The repertoire holds about 300,000 clones, with roughly 88% as singletons. These data are taken from a study of blood T cell repertoires in COVID-19. Germline CDR1 and CDR2: MDHEN and SYDVKM. Losses at the gene ends were 7 bases for V and 4 bases for J; bases not matched to a gene: 9. This CDR3 region has 14 residues. The TCR comes from a woman aged 30 to 39 with COVID-19, enrolled during active disease. The sample comprised peripheral blood. The chain is built from TRBV28 and TRBJ1-2; 7 nucleotides agree with TRBD1. CDR3 in amino acids: CASILDRFPYGYTF. CDR3 bases: TGTGCCAGCATTCTGGACAGGTTCCCCTATGGCTACACCTTC.